These T cell receptor beta chains were read from a single sample in a study of T cells in Graves' hyperthyroidism and ophthalmopathy. MiXCR, run by TCRdb on the multiplex PCR reads, gives a single entry per CDR3 protein. The data show 400,000 to 600,000 distinct CDR3 sequences, around 16% seen once. The source material was blood. These receptors originate from a woman in her 30s with Graves' ophthalmopathy. Both conserved end residues are part of each CDR3. D genes are given only for firm matches. The size field is filled for only some rows; it gives once, few, many or a size class.

D gene: -; V gene: TRBV3-1; J gene: TRBJ1-2; clone size: -; CDR3 protein: CASSQDPALGYTF; CDR3 DNA: TGTGCCAGCAGCCAAGATCCAGCCTTGGGCTACACCTTC
D gene: TRBD2; V gene: TRBV20-1; J gene: TRBJ2-2; clone size: -; CDR3 protein: CSASGPGLAGVGELFF; CDR3 DNA: TGCAGTGCTAGTGGTCCGGGACTAGCGGGAGTAGGGGAGCTGTTTTTT
D gene: -; V gene: TRBV5-1; J gene: TRBJ2-2; clone size: -; CDR3 protein: CASSPDRTNTGELFF; CDR3 DNA: TGCGCCAGCAGCCCCGACAGGACGAACACCGGGGAGCTGTTTTTT
D gene: -; V gene: TRBV3-1; J gene: TRBJ1-1; clone size: many; CDR3 protein: CASSPRYSNTEAFF; CDR3 DNA: TGTGCCAGCAGCCCCCGATACTCGAACACTGAAGCTTTCTTT
D gene: -; V gene: TRBV28; J gene: TRBJ2-1; clone size: few; CDR3 protein: CASFPRVRGEQFF; CDR3 DNA: TGTGCCAGCTTCCCCAGGGTTCGCGGGGAGCAGTTCTTC
D gene: -; V gene: TRBV28; J gene: TRBJ1-1; clone size: many; CDR3 protein: CASSLRTISGYTEAFF; CDR3 DNA: TGTGCCAGCAGTTTAAGGACGATTTCGGGGTACACTGAAGCTTTCTTT
D gene: -; V gene: TRBV6-1; J gene: TRBJ1-1; clone size: many; CDR3 protein: CASSEVGTEAFF; CDR3 DNA: TGTGCCAGCAGCGAAGTGGGCACTGAAGCTTTCTTT
D gene: -; V gene: TRBV20-1; J gene: TRBJ1-5; clone size: many; CDR3 protein: CSARSGLKSPQHF; CDR3 DNA: TGCAGTGCTAGGTCCGGGCTAAAAAGTCCCCAGCATTTT
D gene: TRBD2; V gene: TRBV7-2; J gene: TRBJ2-1; clone size: many; CDR3 protein: CASSLALAGGSYNEQFF; CDR3 DNA: TGTGCCAGCAGCTTAGCACTAGCGGGCGGCTCCTACAATGAGCAGTTCTTC
D gene: TRBD1; V gene: TRBV18; J gene: TRBJ1-6; clone size: -; CDR3 protein: CASSPGQGHNSPLHF; CDR3 DNA: TGTGCCAGCTCACCGGGACAGGGCCACAATTCACCCCTCCACTTT
D gene: -; V gene: TRBV27; J gene: TRBJ2-7; clone size: few; CDR3 protein: CASSLVGQTSRTYEQYF; CDR3 DNA: TGTGCCAGCAGTTTAGTGGGACAGACTAGCCGAACCTACGAGCAGTACTTC
D gene: -; V gene: TRBV20-1; J gene: TRBJ2-3; clone size: few; CDR3 protein: CSARDIITDTQYF; CDR3 DNA: TGCAGTGCCCGGGACATCATCACAGATACGCAGTATTTT
D gene: -; V gene: TRBV20-1; J gene: TRBJ2-5; clone size: many; CDR3 protein: CSATRETQYF; CDR3 DNA: TGCAGTGCTACCCGGGAGACCCAGTACTTC
D gene: -; V gene: TRBV28; J gene: TRBJ2-1; clone size: -; CDR3 protein: CASSLNFYNEQFF; CDR3 DNA: TGTGCCAGCAGCCTCAACTTCTACAATGAGCAGTTCTTC
D gene: TRBD1; V gene: TRBV7-9; J gene: TRBJ1-4; clone size: few; CDR3 protein: CASSPGTVHEKLFF; CDR3 DNA: TGTGCCAGCAGCCCCGGGACAGTGCACGAAAAACTGTTTTTT
D gene: TRBD1; V gene: TRBV6-1; J gene: TRBJ1-5; clone size: many; CDR3 protein: CASTWDRVWPQHF; CDR3 DNA: TGTGCCAGCACTTGGGACAGGGTTTGGCCCCAGCATTTT
D gene: TRBD1; V gene: TRBV11-2; J gene: TRBJ2-5; clone size: -; CDR3 protein: CASSLGDRGAPAQYF; CDR3 DNA: TGTGCCAGCAGCTTAGGGGACAGGGGGGCCCCAGCCCAGTACTTC
D gene: -; V gene: TRBV5-5; J gene: TRBJ1-2; clone size: few; CDR3 protein: CATSSPGSSNYGYTF; CDR3 DNA: TGTGCCACCAGTTCCCCGGGTAGCTCTAACTATGGCTACACCTTC
D gene: -; V gene: TRBV7-3; J gene: TRBJ2-1; clone size: -; CDR3 protein: CASSLSGSGYNEQFF; CDR3 DNA: TGTGCCAGCAGCTTATCAGGTTCGGGCTACAATGAGCAGTTCTTC
D gene: TRBD1; V gene: TRBV5-1; J gene: TRBJ1-2; clone size: many; CDR3 protein: CASSFSGGYGYTF; CDR3 DNA: TGCGCCAGCAGCTTTTCAGGGGGCTATGGCTACACCTTC
D gene: -; V gene: TRBV11-2; J gene: TRBJ1-1; clone size: many; CDR3 protein: CASSPRRVTEAFF; CDR3 DNA: TGTGCCAGCAGCCCCCGCAGGGTCACTGAAGCTTTCTTT
D gene: -; V gene: TRBV6-1; J gene: TRBJ1-5; clone size: -; CDR3 protein: CASSSPVSNQPQHF; CDR3 DNA: TGTGCCAGCAGTTCGCCAGTAAGCAATCAGCCCCAGCATTTT
D gene: -; V gene: TRBV19; J gene: TRBJ2-3; clone size: few; CDR3 protein: CASSPRVTGTDTQYF; CDR3 DNA: TGTGCCAGTAGTCCGCGGGTAACGGGCACAGATACGCAGTATTTT
D gene: TRBD2; V gene: TRBV15; J gene: TRBJ2-1; clone size: many; CDR3 protein: CATSRGQAGGSNEQFF; CDR3 DNA: TGTGCCACCAGCAGAGGCCAAGCGGGAGGGTCCAATGAGCAGTTCTTC
D gene: -; V gene: TRBV11-2; J gene: TRBJ2-3; clone size: many; CDR3 protein: CASSLKNALSTDTQYF; CDR3 DNA: TGTGCCAGCAGCTTAAAGAATGCCCTTAGCACAGATACGCAGTATTTT
D gene: -; V gene: TRBV7-2; J gene: TRBJ2-7; clone size: few; CDR3 protein: CASSGGFGLYEQYF; CDR3 DNA: TGTGCCAGCAGCGGGGGCTTTGGGCTCTACGAGCAGTACTTC
D gene: -; V gene: TRBV10-3; J gene: TRBJ2-3; clone size: many; CDR3 protein: CAISESTASTDTQYF; CDR3 DNA: TGTGCCATCAGTGAGTCGACAGCTAGCACAGATACGCAGTATTTT
D gene: -; V gene: TRBV19; J gene: TRBJ1-2; clone size: -; CDR3 protein: CASSAPGQANYGYTF; CDR3 DNA: TGTGCCAGTAGTGCCCCGGGCCAAGCTAACTATGGCTACACCTTC
D gene: TRBD1; V gene: TRBV28; J gene: TRBJ2-4; clone size: many; CDR3 protein: CASRGTGEWSEYF; CDR3 DNA: TGTGCCAGCAGGGGGACAGGGGAATGGTCAGAGTACTTC
D gene: TRBD2; V gene: TRBV6-1; J gene: TRBJ2-7; clone size: -; CDR3 protein: CASKKRETYEQYF; CDR3 DNA: TGTGCCAGCAAGAAGCGGGAGACCTACGAGCAGTACTTC
D gene: -; V gene: TRBV20-1; J gene: TRBJ2-4; clone size: -; CDR3 protein: CSASEGELIQYF; CDR3 DNA: TGCAGTGCTAGTGAGGGTGAGCTCATTCAGTACTTC
D gene: -; V gene: TRBV9; J gene: TRBJ2-1; clone size: many; CDR3 protein: CASSVAQGIEQFF; CDR3 DNA: TGTGCCAGCAGCGTAGCCCAGGGCATTGAGCAGTTCTTC
D gene: -; V gene: TRBV19; J gene: TRBJ1-5; clone size: once; CDR3 protein: CASSMSGQRNQPQHF; CDR3 DNA: TGTGCCAGTAGTATGTCGGGACAAAGGAACCAGCCCCAGCATTTT
D gene: TRBD1; V gene: TRBV13; J gene: TRBJ2-1; clone size: -; CDR3 protein: CASSPRWTGENEQFF; CDR3 DNA: TGTGCCAGCAGCCCCCGATGGACAGGGGAGAATGAGCAGTTCTTC
D gene: -; V gene: TRBV7-2; J gene: TRBJ2-5; clone size: many; CDR3 protein: CASSLERVETQYF; CDR3 DNA: TGTGCCAGCAGCTTAGAGAGGGTAGAGACCCAGTACTTC
D gene: -; V gene: TRBV7-2; J gene: TRBJ1-2; clone size: -; CDR3 protein: CASRMERGVWANYGYTF; CDR3 DNA: TGTGCCAGCAGAATGGAGCGGGGGGTCTGGGCTAACTATGGCTACACCTTC
D gene: TRBD1; V gene: TRBV19; J gene: TRBJ1-1; clone size: few; CDR3 protein: CASIEGQMNTEAFF; CDR3 DNA: TGTGCCAGTATCGAGGGACAGATGAACACTGAAGCTTTCTTT
D gene: TRBD2; V gene: TRBV11-2; J gene: TRBJ2-7; clone size: many; CDR3 protein: CASSLVAGAREQYF; CDR3 DNA: TGTGCCAGCAGCTTAGTGGCGGGAGCGAGGGAGCAGTACTTC
D gene: TRBD2; V gene: TRBV6-2/TRBV6-3; J gene: TRBJ2-7; clone size: many; CDR3 protein: CASSFTKTSGRYPSYEQYF; CDR3 DNA: TGTGCCAGCAGTTTTACGAAGACTAGCGGGAGATATCCCTCCTACGAGCAGTACTTC
D gene: -; V gene: TRBV28; J gene: TRBJ1-3; clone size: many; CDR3 protein: CASSFTGNTIYF; CDR3 DNA: TGTGCCAGCAGTTTTACGGGAAACACCATATATTTT
D gene: TRBD2; V gene: TRBV7-2; J gene: TRBJ2-5; clone size: -; CDR3 protein: CASSLDGGVAGYQETQYF; CDR3 DNA: TGTGCCAGCAGCTTAGATGGTGGGGTAGCGGGATACCAAGAGACCCAGTACTTC
D gene: -; V gene: TRBV29-1; J gene: TRBJ2-5; clone size: few; CDR3 protein: CSFQRVPQETQYF; CDR3 DNA: TGCAGCTTTCAGCGGGTGCCCCAAGAGACCCAGTACTTC
D gene: TRBD2; V gene: TRBV5-1; J gene: TRBJ2-1; clone size: few; CDR3 protein: CASSPGGLAGDDEQFF; CDR3 DNA: TGCGCCAGCAGCCCCGGGGGGCTAGCGGGAGACGATGAGCAGTTCTTC
D gene: -; V gene: TRBV27; J gene: TRBJ2-5; clone size: few; CDR3 protein: CASSFFMGQETQYF; CDR3 DNA: TGTGCCAGCAGTTTCTTCATGGGACAAGAGACCCAGTACTTC
D gene: -; V gene: TRBV12-3/TRBV12-4; J gene: TRBJ1-1; clone size: many; CDR3 protein: CASSFSGVKAFF; CDR3 DNA: TGTGCCAGCAGTTTCTCGGGGGTGAAAGCTTTCTTT
D gene: -; V gene: TRBV29-1; J gene: TRBJ2-3; clone size: -; CDR3 protein: CSETPARALPDTQYF; CDR3 DNA: TGCAGCGAAACTCCCGCGAGGGCCCTCCCAGATACGCAGTATTTT
D gene: -; V gene: TRBV6-1; J gene: TRBJ1-4; clone size: few; CDR3 protein: CASSNYEKLFF; CDR3 DNA: TGTGCCAGCAGTAATTATGAAAAACTGTTTTTT
D gene: TRBD1; V gene: TRBV27; J gene: TRBJ2-5; clone size: -; CDR3 protein: CASRNWDSQETQYF; CDR3 DNA: TGTGCCAGCAGAAACTGGGACAGCCAAGAGACCCAGTACTTC
D gene: -; V gene: TRBV20-1; J gene: TRBJ1-1; clone size: many; CDR3 protein: CSARKEAITEAFF; CDR3 DNA: TGCAGTGCTAGAAAGGAGGCTATAACTGAAGCTTTCTTT
D gene: TRBD2; V gene: TRBV20-1; J gene: TRBJ2-3; clone size: many; CDR3 protein: CSARTGLAGGPADTQYF; CDR3 DNA: TGCAGTGCTAGAACGGGACTAGCGGGAGGGCCAGCAGATACGCAGTATTTT
D gene: -; V gene: TRBV2; J gene: TRBJ1-2; clone size: many; CDR3 protein: CASSGRLGGYTF; CDR3 DNA: TGTGCCAGCAGTGGGCGACTAGGTGGCTACACCTTC
D gene: TRBD2; V gene: TRBV6-2/TRBV6-3; J gene: TRBJ2-5; clone size: few; CDR3 protein: CASSYHGTSGSPAQETQYF; CDR3 DNA: TGTGCCAGCAGTTATCACGGGACTAGCGGCTCTCCCGCCCAAGAGACCCAGTACTTC
D gene: -; V gene: TRBV6-1; J gene: TRBJ1-1; clone size: many; CDR3 protein: CASSFRRAAEAFF; CDR3 DNA: TGTGCCAGCAGTTTCCGGCGGGCCGCTGAAGCTTTCTTT
D gene: -; V gene: TRBV7-8; J gene: TRBJ2-1; clone size: many; CDR3 protein: CASSLARKGNEQFF; CDR3 DNA: TGTGCCAGCAGCTTAGCGCGCAAGGGCAATGAGCAGTTCTTC
D gene: TRBD2; V gene: TRBV10-2; J gene: TRBJ2-7; clone size: many; CDR3 protein: CASKKLADPYEQYF; CDR3 DNA: TGCGCCAGCAAGAAACTAGCGGACCCCTACGAGCAGTACTTC
D gene: -; V gene: TRBV11-2; J gene: TRBJ2-1; clone size: -; CDR3 protein: CASSLEGGGPVEQFF; CDR3 DNA: TGTGCCAGCAGCTTAGAAGGAGGCGGGCCGGTTGAGCAGTTCTTC
D gene: TRBD1; V gene: TRBV19; J gene: TRBJ1-1; clone size: -; CDR3 protein: CASSIRRDRGLDTEAFF; CDR3 DNA: TGTGCCAGTAGTATTCGCCGGGACAGGGGTCTCGACACTGAAGCTTTCTTT